Each of the 30 T cell receptor beta chains below was sequenced from the same sample in a study of identical twins. TCRdb fed the 5' RACE reads into MiXCR, producing one record per CDR3 protein. The sample holds about 240,000 distinct CDR3 sequences, about 10% seen once. The sequenced sample consisted of memory T cells sorted from blood. These receptors were obtained from a middle-aged man in good health.

A few counts support this clonotype. The chain combines TRBV20-1 with TRBJ2-7; 10 bases agree with TRBD2. Germline V gene sequence: CDR1 DFQATT, CDR2 SNEGSKA (reference sequence). CDR3 length: 14 residues. V was clipped by 6 bases and J by 4 bases; unmatched bases: 9. CDR3 DNA: TGCAGTGCCTTCGACTCTAGCGGGAGTTACGAGCAGTACTTC. Translation gives CSAFDSSGSYEQYF.

The chain carries TRBV7-2 and TRBJ2-3, with unresolved D. The CDR3 is 12 residues long. Germline values: CDR1 SGHTA, CDR2 FQGNSA. V dropped 0 bases and J dropped 11 bases, with 9 bases sitting between them. This CDR3 reads CASSLAGERQYF. The CDR3 DNA follows: TGTGCCAGCAGCTTAGCCGGAGAGAGGCAGTATTTT.

The chain is built from TRBV6-5 and TRBJ2-4; TRBD1 or TRBD2 may be the D gene (6 bases each). The ends were cut back, 7 bases at V and 11 bases at J, with 12 bases in the middle. The length of the CDR3 is 11 residues. Germline V gene lookup returns CDR1 MNHEY and CDR2 SVGAGI. CDR3 amino acids: CASTAGEVQYF. DNA of the CDR3: TGTGCCAGCACCGCAGGGGAGGTTCAGTACTTC.

The table lists this clonotype with many counts. The rearrangement uses TRBV24-1 and TRBJ1-5, with D possibly matching TRBD1 (6 bases). The V and J ends lost 6 bases and 2 bases respectively, with 10 bases between them. The CDR3 is 14 residues long. Germline CDR1 is KGHDR and CDR2 is SFDVKD. CDR3 sequence: CATSQSGGNQPQHF. CDR3 bases: TGTGCCACCAGTCAGTCAGGGGGCAATCAGCCCCAGCATTTT.

This clonotype was observed at least ten times. The V call is TRBV7-8, the J call TRBJ2-7, with 10 bases that match TRBD1. With 5 bases clipped from V and 5 bases from J, the junction kept 6 bases outside the gene matches. The V gene's germline CDR1 is SGHVS and CDR2 FQNEAQ. CDR3 length: 14 amino acids. The CDR3 loop is CASSLRDRGHEQYF. DNA of the CDR3: TGTGCCAGCAGCCTCCGGGACAGGGGACACGAGCAGTACTTC.

This clonotype came up many times. This rearrangement joins TRBV12-3 or TRBV12-4 to TRBJ2-7; D not certain. The ends were cut back, 5 bases at V and 6 bases at J, with 11 bases in the middle. This CDR3 is built from 12 residues. This CDR3 is CASSVLPFEQYF. In DNA form, the CDR3 reads TGTGCCAGCAGTGTATTGCCCTTCGAGCAGTACTTC.

This clonotype appeared many times. The J gene is TRBJ2-1, the V gene TRBV4-3, with D unresolved. Germline V gives CDR1 LGHNA, CDR2 YSLEER. Trimming took off 0 bases at V and 6 bases at J, with 18 bases between the two ends. CDR3 size: 17 residues. Here the CDR3 reads CASSQEGYSPSGNEQFF. CDR3 bases: TGCGCCAGCAGCCAAGAGGGGTACTCACCCTCCGGCAATGAGCAGTTCTTC.

This clonotype was recorded at least ten times. The V and J genes are TRBV9 and TRBJ2-5; possibly TRBD1 or TRBD2 for D (5 bases each). The germline gives CDR1 SGDLS, CDR2 YYNGEE. V was cut by 0 bases and J by 4 bases, with 13 bases left in between. CDR3 length equals 15 residues. The CDR3 coding sequence is TGTGCCAGCAGCGTAGGATCTGGGGGTCTAGAGACCCAGTACTTC. Its translation is CASSVGSGGLETQYF.

This clonotype was counted at least ten times. The chain joins TRBV5-1 to TRBJ2-2; TRBD2 might be the D (5 bases). In germline, CDR1 is SGHRS, CDR2 YFSETQ. V was shortened by 4 bases and J by 2 bases, with 24 bases between the two germline ends. The length of the CDR3 is 19 residues. CDR3 sequence reads: CASSPFGSGLDSNTGELFF. The CDR3 bases are TGCGCCAGCAGCCCTTTTGGTTCCGGACTGGACTCTAACACCGGGGAGCTGTTTTTT.

This clonotype has a single count. The genes are TRBV29-1 and TRBJ2-1, with TRBD2 matching over 10 bases. Germline values: CDR1 SQVTM, CDR2 ANQGSEA. V was pared by 6 bases and J by 3 bases, with 2 bases of the junction left unmatched. This CDR3 is built from 13 residues. CDR3 in DNA: TGCAGCGTCGGGACTAGCGTCTACAATGAGCAGTTCTTC. Protein product: CSVGTSVYNEQFF.

The count of this clonotype is one. This rearrangement joins TRBV3-1 to TRBJ2-7; 8 nucleotides align to TRBD2. With 4 bases clipped from V and 2 bases from J, the junction kept 13 bases outside the gene matches. CDR1 is LGHDT, CDR2 YNNKEL, per germline (reference sequence). The CDR3 contains 17 residues. CDR3 DNA sequence: TGTGCCAGCAGCCGCGGAAGAGGCGGGGGGTCGGCCTACGAGCAGTACTTC. Translating it yields CASSRGRGGGSAYEQYF.

This clonotype was picked up many times. The chain is built from TRBV4-2 and TRBJ2-7; D gene unclear. Trimming took 4 bases from V and 4 from J, leaving 11 bases between them. Germline V lookup: CDR1 LGHNA, CDR2 YNFKEQ. The CDR3 totals 13 residues. The CDR3 coding sequence is TGTGCCAGCAGCCCCCCTGACTCTTACGAGCAGTACTTC. Amino acid sequence: CASSPPDSYEQYF.

As to this clonotype: A read error is possible here, since a much larger clone lies one base away. The chain recombines TRBV20-1 with TRBJ2-1; D remains unclear. This CDR3 has 12 residues. Germline-derived CDR1 and CDR2 are DFQATT and SNEGSKA (reference sequence). V was clipped by 4 bases and J by 10 bases, with 14 bases between them. The CDR3 loop reads CSATFSEPEQFF. CDR3 coding DNA: TGCAGTGCTACTTTCTCTGAACCGGAGCAGTTCTTC.

Comment on this clonotype: A much bigger clone sits one base away, suggesting this may be a read error. This chain links TRBV7-2 with TRBJ2-7; D remains unclear. The CDR3 totals 12 residues. Looked up from germline, CDR1 is SGHTA and CDR2 is FQGNSA. CDR3 loop: CASSLRTYEQHF. DNA for the CDR3: TGTGCCAGCAGCTTACGAACCTACGAGCAGCACTTC.

Ten or more counts support this clonotype. The chain has TRBV7-2 and TRBJ2-5, with D hard to call. V was shortened by 1 base and J by 2 bases, with 5 bases between the two germline ends. The CDR3 covers 13 residues. Looked up from germline, CDR1 is SGHTA and CDR2 is FQGNSA. CDR3 DNA: TGTGCCAGCAGCTTAGAACAGCAAGAGACCCAGTACTTC. Translation: CASSLEQQETQYF.

This clonotype was observed many times. The chain has TRBV9 and TRBJ2-7; possibly TRBD1 for D (6 bases). V was clipped by 4 bases and J by 3 bases, with 14 bases between them. Germline V gives CDR1 SGDLS, CDR2 YYNGEE. This CDR3 has 14 amino acids. The CDR3 here is CASSPGAVHYEQYF. CDR3 in DNA: TGTGCCAGCAGCCCAGGGGCCGTCCACTACGAGCAGTACTTC.

In this sample, this clonotype turned up many times. Compared with germline, one end of the junction differs, possibly owing to a read error. J is TRBJ1-6 and V is TRBV7-7; D is perhaps TRBD1 (5 bases). The germline CDR1 and CDR2 sequences are SSHAT and FNYEAQ (reference sequence). The CDR3 loop spans 15 amino acids. CDR3 in DNA: TGTGCTAGCAGCTTAGACGACAGTACAAATTCACCCCTCCACTTT. Translating gives CASSLDDSTNSPLHF.

J is TRBJ1-1 and V is TRBV20-1; D gene uncertain. CDR3 size: 13 residues. V was trimmed by 6 bases and J by 4 bases, leaving 15 bases between them. Germline lookup yields CDR1 DFQATT and CDR2 SNEGSKA (reference sequence). The CDR3 DNA follows: TGCAGTGCCCCGGCCCCCGCCCGCACTGAAGCTTTCTTT. It specifies CSAPAPARTEAFF.

This clonotype occurred many times. The chain is built from TRBV7-9 and TRBJ2-3; D remains unclear. Deletions cut 2 bases from V and 2 bases from J, with 5 bases between. The CDR3 consists of 13 residues. CDR1 is SEHNR, CDR2 FQNEAQ, per germline (reference sequence). The CDR3 loop reads CASSLRNTDTQYF. The CDR3 coding sequence is TGTGCCAGCAGCTTACGCAACACAGATACGCAGTATTTT.

This clonotype showed up just a few times. The chain joins TRBV4-3 to TRBJ1-6; maybe TRBD1 (5 bases). Trimming took 0 bases from V and 7 from J, leaving 7 bases between them. The CDR3 has 14 amino acids. In germline, CDR1 is LGHNA, CDR2 YSLEER. CDR3 nucleotide sequence: TGCGCCAGCAGCCAAGATCGGGGGAATTCACCCCTCCACTTT. Protein: CASSQDRGNSPLHF.

This clonotype was recorded at least ten times. The chain uses TRBV6-1 and TRBJ1-5; the D is unclear. Trimming removed 6 bases from V and 4 bases from J, with 13 bases in between. The CDR3 runs to 14 residues. Germline V lookup: CDR1 MNHNS, CDR2 SASEGT. The CDR3 coding sequence is TGTGCCAGCAGCCACTTTGGCCCTAATCAGCCCCAGCATTTT. Protein product: CASSHFGPNQPQHF.

This chain joins TRBV24-1 and TRBJ1-2; D unclear. CDR1 is KGHDR and CDR2 is SFDVKD in the germline V gene. CDR3 length equals 11 residues. V lost 7 bases to trimming and J lost 4 bases, with 6 bases between them. The CDR3 coding sequence is TGTGCCACCAGCGGACTCTATGGCTACACCTTC. This codes for CATSGLYGYTF.

This clonotype was seen many times. The genes are TRBV20-1 and TRBJ1-1, with D maybe TRBD1 (6 bases). Trimming removed 5 bases from V and 5 bases from J, with 12 bases in between. From germline, CDR1 is DFQATT and CDR2 SNEGSKA (reference sequence). This CDR3 comprises 12 residues. The CDR3 sequence: CSAETGRTEAFF. The CDR3 nucleotides read TGCAGTGCTGAGACAGGTAGGACTGAAGCTTTCTTT.

This clonotype came up a few times. The chain joins TRBV18 to TRBJ1-6, with D unresolved. Trimming left V 1 base short and J 7 bases short, with 8 bases between. CDR1 and CDR2 (germline): KGHSH, LQKENI. The length of the CDR3 is 14 residues. The CDR3, as DNA: TGTGCCAGCTCACCACGGATGGAAAATTCACCCCTCCACTTT. Translated: CASSPRMENSPLHF. Full variable domain (missing parts from reference TRBV18 and TRBJ1-6): NAGVMQNPRHLVRRRGQEARLRCSPMKGHSHVYWYRQLPEEGLKFMVYLQKENIIDESGMPKERFSAEFPKEGPSILRIQQVVRGDSAAYFCASSPRMENSPLHFGNGTRLTVT.

This chain joins TRBV5-8 and TRBJ1-2; D possibly corresponds to TRBD1 (6 bases). This CDR3 spans 13 amino acids. Germline assignment: CDR1 SGHTS and CDR2 YDEGEE. V was trimmed by 1 base and J by 4 bases, leaving 8 bases between them. CDR3 in DNA: TGTGCCAGCAGCTTGCAGACAGGCTATGGCTACACCTTC. Translating gives CASSLQTGYGYTF.

This clonotype was observed at least ten times. CDR3 sequence: CASSSGQSAEQYF. In DNA, the CDR3 is TGTGCCAGCAGTTCGGGACAGAGCGCCGAGCAGTACTTC. The V call is TRBV28, the J call TRBJ2-7, with 7 bases identical to TRBD1. This CDR3 region has 13 residues. From germline, CDR1 is MDHEN and CDR2 SYDVKM. The trim removed 4 bases at V and 6 bases at J, leaving 6 bases unmatched.

The chain carries TRBV15 and TRBJ1-5; D gene unclear. Germline CDR1 reads LNHNV; CDR2 reads YYDKDF (reference sequence). Between the trimmed V and J ends, which lost 5 bases and 6 bases, there was a span of 14 bases. The CDR3 length is 14 residues. Here the CDR3 reads CATSHSDSSQPQHF. CDR3 nucleotides: TGTGCCACCAGCCACAGCGACTCCAGTCAGCCCCAGCATTTT.

This chain joins TRBV2 and TRBJ1-5; 7 bases fit TRBD1. Per the germline V gene, CDR1 is SNHLY and CDR2 is FYNNEI. V shed 4 bases and J 4 bases; nucleotides not matched to a gene: 4. CDR3 length: 14 residues. Here the CDR3 reads CASSGTGINQPQHF. CDR3 DNA sequence: TGTGCCAGCAGTGGGACAGGAATTAATCAGCCCCAGCATTTT.

A few counts support this clonotype. The CDR3 region has the DNA TGTGCCTGGGGGACCCCCCCCAATTCACCCCTCCACTTT. Its translation is CAWGTPPNSPLHF. The chain uses TRBV30 and TRBJ1-6, with a possible D match to TRBD1 (5 bases). The CDR3 sequence is 13 residues long. V dropped 5 bases and J dropped 7 bases, with 12 bases sitting between them. Germline V gene data show CDR1 as GTSNPN and CDR2 as SVGIG (reference sequence).

The chain employs TRBV12-3 or TRBV12-4 and TRBJ1-5; maybe TRBD1 (6 bases). The CDR3 is 16 amino acids. V was cut by 6 bases and J by 1 base, with 16 bases left in between. The CDR3, as DNA: TGTGCCAGCAGCCTGTCGGGGGGCAGAAGCAATCAGCCCCAGCATTTT. Protein product: CASSLSGGRSNQPQHF.